This T cell receptor beta chain was captured in a study of T cells in Graves' hyperthyroidism and ophthalmopathy. This clonotype was detected many times. Template material for amplifying TCR beta CDR3 regions consisted of RNA transcripts. HTBI primers were the set used in a first-round RT-PCR of the TCR CDR3. MiXCR, applied by TCRdb to the multiplex PCR reads, yields one record per CDR3 protein. The table shows some 210,000 distinct CDR3 sequences, with over 15% occurring only once. The CDR3 consists of 16 residues. Germline V gene sequence: CDR1 MDHEN, CDR2 SYDVKM. The hyperthyroidism was newly diagnosed and had lasted under 2 months; the patients were aged 18 to 65. Pregnant or lactating patients were excluded, as were those with uncontrolled infection or other autoimmune disease. On the basis of clinical symptoms, serum thyroxine and TRAb, thyroid ultrasound and orbital computed tomography, diagnoses were made.

The rearrangement joins TRBV28 to TRBJ2-3; no clear D. TRBJ1-5 matches the DNA end more closely, so the J call is doubtful. The material sequenced was blood. This clonotype was obtained from a man over 45 with Graves' hyperthyroidism. CDR3 coding DNA: TGTGCCAGCAGTTCCGGACTAGCGGGAGATGCAGATACGCAGCATTTT. The encoded protein is CASSSGLAGDADTQHF.